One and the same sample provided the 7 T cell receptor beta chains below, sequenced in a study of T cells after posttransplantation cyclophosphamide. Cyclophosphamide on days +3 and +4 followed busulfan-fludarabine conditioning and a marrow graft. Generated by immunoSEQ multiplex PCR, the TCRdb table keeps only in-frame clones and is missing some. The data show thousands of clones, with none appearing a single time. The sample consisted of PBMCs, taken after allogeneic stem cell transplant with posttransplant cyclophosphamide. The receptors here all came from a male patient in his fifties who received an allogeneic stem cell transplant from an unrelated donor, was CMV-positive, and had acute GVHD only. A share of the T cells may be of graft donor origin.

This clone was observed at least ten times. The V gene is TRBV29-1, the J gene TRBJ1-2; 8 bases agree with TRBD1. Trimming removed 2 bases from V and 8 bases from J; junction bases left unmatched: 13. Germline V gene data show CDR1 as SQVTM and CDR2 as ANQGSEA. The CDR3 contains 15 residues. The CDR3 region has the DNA TGCAGCGTTGAATATTCAGGGGGCGAGAAACTCGGCTACACCTTC. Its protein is CSVEYSGGEKLGYTF.

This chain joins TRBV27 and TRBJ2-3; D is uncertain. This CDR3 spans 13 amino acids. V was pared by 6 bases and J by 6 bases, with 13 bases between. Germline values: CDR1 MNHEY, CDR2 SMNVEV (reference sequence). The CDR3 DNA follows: TGTGCCAGCAGCTCGCCCCCTAAGGATACGCAGTATTTT. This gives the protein CASSSPPKDTQYF.

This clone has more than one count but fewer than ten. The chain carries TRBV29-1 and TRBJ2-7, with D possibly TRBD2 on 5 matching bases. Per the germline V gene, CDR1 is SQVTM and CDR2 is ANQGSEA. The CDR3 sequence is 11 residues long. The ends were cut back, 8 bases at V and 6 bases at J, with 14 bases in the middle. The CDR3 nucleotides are TGCAGCAGTCAGATGGGAGCCGAGCAGTACTTC. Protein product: CSSQMGAEQYF.

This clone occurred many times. CDR3 sequence (DNA): TGTGCCAGCAGCGTAGCTGGTGACAGAGGTAGTCAGCCCCAGCATTTT. Residues: CASSVAGDRGSQPQHF. The rearrangement uses TRBV9 and TRBJ1-5, with D possibly TRBD1 on 5 matching bases. The germline V and J ends were trimmed by 0 bases and 6 bases, with 16 bases remaining between them. CDR1 and CDR2 (germline): SGDLS, YYNGEE. The CDR3 is made up of 16 amino acids.

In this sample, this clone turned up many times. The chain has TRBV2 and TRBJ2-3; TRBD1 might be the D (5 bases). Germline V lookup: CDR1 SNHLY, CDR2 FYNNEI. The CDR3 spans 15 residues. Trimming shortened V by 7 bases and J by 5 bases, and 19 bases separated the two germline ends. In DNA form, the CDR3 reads TGTGCCAGCAAGGGGATGGATCTCTGGGGAGATACGCAGTATTTT. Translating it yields CASKGMDLWGDTQYF.

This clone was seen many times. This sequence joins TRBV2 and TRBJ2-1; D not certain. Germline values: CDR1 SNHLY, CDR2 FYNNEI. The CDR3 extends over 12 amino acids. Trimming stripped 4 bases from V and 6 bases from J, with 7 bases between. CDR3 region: CASSALRNEQFF. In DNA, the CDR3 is TGTGCCAGCAGTGCACTGCGCAATGAGCAGTTCTTC.

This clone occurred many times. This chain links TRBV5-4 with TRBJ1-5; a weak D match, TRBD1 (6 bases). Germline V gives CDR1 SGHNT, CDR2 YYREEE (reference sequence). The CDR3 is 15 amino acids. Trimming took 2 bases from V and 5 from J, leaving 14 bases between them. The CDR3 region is CASSFGGRGDQPQHF. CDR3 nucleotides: TGTGCCAGCAGCTTTGGGGGCAGAGGGGATCAGCCCCAGCATTTT.